The 18 T cell receptor beta chains below all came from one sample that was sequenced in a study of shared clonotypes between healthy human individuals. Produced via immunoSEQ multiplex PCR; TCRdb's table is partial and in-frame only. This sample has around 2.5 million clones, with 80% to 95% found just once. The sample taken for sequencing was naive CD4+ T cells from PBMCs. The subset was: CD45RA+ positively selected. These receptors came from a man between 18 and 29 years old in good health. Some clones in this sample may be carry-over from other donors' samples.

In the case of this clone: Different DNA sequences within this sample yield the same CDR3. This rearrangement joins TRBV5-1 to TRBJ1-1; 7 bases map to TRBD1. V trimming: 0 bases; J trimming: 4 bases; junction bases outside the gene matches: 3. This CDR3 has 14 amino acids. Germline CDR1 and CDR2: SGHRS and YFSETQ. CDR3 bases: TGCGCCAGCAGCTTGGGCCCAGGGGGCACTGAAGCTTTCTTT. It translates to CASSLGPGGTEAFF.

This sequence joins TRBV5-1 and TRBJ2-7; TRBD2 matches 10 bases. The CDR3 loop spans 16 amino acids. V gave up 2 bases and J gave up 6 bases; unmatched junction bases: 11. The germline V gene encodes CDR1 SGHRS and CDR2 YFSETQ. Here the CDR3 DNA reads TGCGCCAGCAGCTTACTAGCGGGGTTGGAGTGGGCCGAGCAGTACTTC. Protein product: CASSLLAGLEWAEQYF.

The chain recombines TRBV5-1 with TRBJ2-2; D is perhaps TRBD2 (5 bases). The CDR3 totals 16 residues. Germline-derived CDR1 and CDR2 are SGHRS and YFSETQ. V shed 0 bases and J shed 4 bases, with 13 bases lying between them. CDR3 DNA sequence: TGCGCCAGCAGCTTGGAGGGCGGCGGGCCCACCGGGGAGCTGTTTTTT. Its translation is CASSLEGGGPTGELFF. Looking up the rest from reference TRBV5-1 and TRBJ2-2 gives the full variable domain: KAGVTQTPRYLIKTRGQQVTLSCSPISGHRSVSWYQQTPGQGLQFLFEYFSETQRNKGNFPGRFSGRQFSNSRSEMNVSTLELGDSALYLCASSLEGGGPTGELFFGEGSRLTVL.

To note about this clone: Other DNA sequences of this sample code for an identical CDR3. This rearrangement joins TRBV18 to TRBJ1-5; a possible D gene is TRBD1 (5 bases). Looked up from germline, CDR1 is KGHSH and CDR2 is LQKENI. Deletions cut 3 bases from V and 4 bases from J, with 10 bases between. The length of the CDR3 is 14 residues. The CDR3 coding sequence is TGTGCCAGCTCACCCTCGGGACCTAATCAGCCCCAGCATTTT. This gives the protein CASSPSGPNQPQHF.

In regard to this clone: This CDR3 is also generated by other DNA sequences in the sample. The chain combines TRBV6-1 with TRBJ2-6, with D tentatively TRBD2 (6 bases). Between the trimmed V and J ends, which lost 1 base and 2 bases, there was a span of 6 bases. The CDR3 loop spans 15 amino acids. Per the germline V gene, CDR1 is MNHNS and CDR2 is SASEGT. The CDR3: CASSEGGAGANVLTF. As DNA, the CDR3 is TGTGCCAGCAGTGAAGGCGGGGCTGGGGCCAACGTCCTGACTTTC.

The rearrangement links TRBV7-2 to TRBJ2-7; TRBD1 matches at 7 bases. The CDR3 covers 14 residues. CDR1 is SGHTA and CDR2 is FQGNSA in the germline V gene. The ends lost 1 base at V and 3 bases at J; junction bases unmatched: 3. CDR3 nucleotide sequence: TGTGCCAGCAGCTTAGTACCAGGGGGCTACGAGCAGTACTTC. The encoded protein is CASSLVPGGYEQYF. Filled out from reference TRBV7-2 and TRBJ2-7, the complete variable domain reads GAGVSQSPSNKVTEKGKDVELRCDPISGHTALYWYRQSLGQGLEFLIYFQGNSAPDKSGLPSDRFSAERTGGSVSTLTIQRTQQEDSAVYLCASSLVPGGYEQYFGPGTRLTVT.

As regards this clone: Its ends do not fully match the called genes, so a read error is possible. The gene calls are TRBV9 and TRBJ2-3; possibly TRBD1 or TRBD2 for D (5 bases each). This CDR3 has 15 amino acids. The germline V gene has CDR1 SGDLS and CDR2 YYNGEE. CDR3 sequence reads: CASSVSSGLGTPSDF. The CDR3 nucleotides are TGTGCCAGCAGCGTATCTTCGGGGTTGGGGACGCCAAGTGATTTT.

In this sample, this clone turned up once. The V call is TRBV5-1, the J call TRBJ1-3; a possible D gene is TRBD1 (6 bases). V dropped 1 base and J dropped 4 bases, with 12 bases sitting between them. The germline gives CDR1 SGHRS, CDR2 YFSETQ. The CDR3 loop spans 15 amino acids. The CDR3 bases are TGCGCCAGCAGCTTGAGTGGGGGGCGCGGAAACACCATATATTTT. This translates into CASSLSGGRGNTIYF. Using reference TRBV5-1 and TRBJ1-3 for the parts outside the CDR3, the full variable domain is KAGVTQTPRYLIKTRGQQVTLSCSPISGHRSVSWYQQTPGQGLQFLFEYFSETQRNKGNFPGRFSGRQFSNSRSEMNVSTLELGDSALYLCASSLSGGRGNTIYFGEGSWLTVV.

The chain joins TRBV21-1 to TRBJ2-7; the DNA was not used to check the table's D call, TRBD2. TRBV21-1 is an annotated pseudogene. CDR3 length equals 15 residues. DNA of the CDR3: TGTGCCAGCAGCCCGGGACTAGCGGGAGCCTACGAGCAGTACTTC. Encoded protein: CASSPGLAGAYEQYF.

The V gene is TRBV7-2, the J gene TRBJ2-1; 10 positions match TRBD2. Unmatched junction bases numbered 3, after V lost 0 bases and J lost 4 bases. CDR1 is SGHTA and CDR2 is FQGNSA in the germline V gene. This CDR3 has 16 amino acids. The CDR3 bases are TGTGCCAGCAGCTTAGCGGCTAGCGGGGGATACAATGAGCAGTTCTTC. Residues: CASSLAASGGYNEQFF.

CDR3 coding DNA: TGTGCCACCTTACTTCGGGGACCTGAAGCTTTCTTT. Encoded protein: CATLLRGPEAFF. V and J are TRBV28 and TRBJ1-1, with a weak D call TRBD1 (5 bases). The germline V and J ends were trimmed by 10 bases and 6 bases, with 15 bases remaining between them. The CDR3 has 12 amino acids. Germline CDR1 reads MDHEN; CDR2 reads SYDVKM.

The chain employs TRBV18 and TRBJ2-7; 9 bases match TRBD1. The V and J ends lost 1 base and 2 bases, in that order; junction bases with no gene match: 6. This CDR3 comprises 16 residues. In germline, CDR1 is KGHSH, CDR2 LQKENI. Here the CDR3 reads CASSPQSGQGPYEQYF. CDR3 in DNA: TGTGCCAGCTCACCACAATCGGGACAGGGTCCCTACGAGCAGTACTTC.

CDR3 sequence: CASRRAGGWDEAFF. The CDR3 nucleotides read TGTGCCAGCAGACGAGCGGGGGGCTGGGATGAAGCTTTCTTT. This rearrangement joins TRBV27 to TRBJ1-1; weak D call: TRBD1 (6 bases). Trimming shortened V by 6 bases and J by 7 bases, and 18 bases separated the two germline ends. Germline CDR1 and CDR2: MNHEY and SMNVEV (reference sequence). The CDR3 loop spans 14 amino acids.

This sequence joins TRBV7-9 and TRBJ1-1; 7 nucleotides agree with TRBD1. The CDR3 sequence is 15 residues long. CDR1 and CDR2 (germline): SEHNR, FQNEAQ (reference sequence). Germline trimming cut 3 bases from V and 1 base from J; bases unmatched to any gene: 5. Written as DNA, the CDR3 is TGTGCCAGCAGCTTCCGACAGGGTCAGAACACTGAAGCTTTCTTT. Its translation is CASSFRQGQNTEAFF.

The chain uses TRBV12-5 and TRBJ2-1; TRBD2 matches at 10 bases. The CDR3 contains 15 residues. With 7 bases clipped from V and 13 bases from J, the junction kept 16 bases outside the gene matches. Looked up from germline, CDR1 is LGHNT and CDR2 is FRNRAP. The CDR3 DNA is TGTGCTAGTGCAAGCGGGAGGGCCGTGGGAGAGGAACAGTTCTTC. Amino acid sequence: CASASGRAVGEEQFF. Together with reference TRBV12-5 and TRBJ2-1, the CDR3 gives the full variable domain: DARVTQTPRHKVTEMGQEVTMRCQPILGHNTVFWYRQTMMQGLELLAYFRNRAPLDDSGMPKDRFSAEMPDATLATLKIQPSEPRDSAVYFCASASGRAVGEEQFFGPGTRLTVL.

This clone was counted a single time. This sample includes further DNA sequences coding for the same CDR3. The chain uses TRBV5-5 and TRBJ1-5; 9 bases map to TRBD1. The J segment lost 5 bases and the V segment lost 5 bases, leaving 2 bases of the junction unmatched. Germline V gene lookup returns CDR1 SGHKS and CDR2 YYEKEE (reference sequence). The CDR3 length is 13 residues. The CDR3 DNA follows: TGTGCCAGCAGTCGGGACAGGGATCAGCCCCAGCATTTT. This sequence encodes CASSRDRDQPQHF. Full variable domain (rest looked up from reference TRBV5-5 and TRBJ1-5): DAGVTQSPTHLIKTRGQQVTLRCSPISGHKSVSWYQQVLGQGPQFIFQYYEKEERGRGNFPDRFSARQFPNYSSELNVNALLLGDSALYLCASSRDRDQPQHFGDGTRLSIL.

Only one count was recorded for this clone. The genes are TRBV6-1 and TRBJ2-3, with D maybe TRBD2 (5 bases). Germline CDR1 is MNHNS and CDR2 is SASEGT. This CDR3 spans 14 amino acids. V was shortened by 4 bases and J by 1 base, with 9 bases between the two germline ends. CDR3: CASSGRTGTDTQYF. The CDR3 DNA is TGTGCCAGCAGTGGGAGGACGGGCACAGATACGCAGTATTTT.

This chain links TRBV7-9 with TRBJ2-1; 7 bases are shared with TRBD2. The V gene end was trimmed by 8 bases and the J gene end by 4 bases; junction bases not matched to a gene: 5. CDR1 is SEHNR, CDR2 FQNEAQ, per germline (reference sequence). The CDR3 is made up of 13 amino acids. The DNA of the CDR3 is TGTGCCAGCCAGGCCGGGGGGTACAATGAGCAGTTCTTC. This gives the protein CASQAGGYNEQFF.